The entry below gives a single TCR beta chain sequence along with its context. Its specific antigen is unknown. No per-base quality is available; no much larger clone lies one base away. The CDR3 contains 17 residues, cysteine and phenylalanine counted. The sequence is cut down to CDR3 DNA, 51 bases in frame from base 1. CDR1 is given as LNHDA and CDR2 as SQIVND, both from the germline V gene (reference sequence). Here V drops 4 bases and J drops 1 base, and the junction holds 5 bases not matched to any gene. The data were produced on an Illumina NovaSeq 6000. TCRalpha and TCRbeta cDNA libraries were built by 5'RACE with constant-segment primers, adding sample barcodes and unique molecular identifiers. Trizol reagent was used to extract RNA from every sample. The libraries were amplified in two PCR steps, and the second step added a second sample barcode and Illumina TruSeq adapters. Libraries were sequenced on an Illumina NovaSeq with 2 x 150 bp paired-end reads. On the authors' methods: Reads were demultiplexed and collapsed into UMI-guided consensus sequences with migec v1.2.7. With mixcr v2.1.11, UMI consensuses were aligned to TRA and TRB V and J templates and assembled into clonotypes. Clonotypes were classified as expanded or contracted when called significant by both edgeR and NoisET, with noise models trained on biological replicates. edgeR calls used a false discovery rate-adjusted p below 0.01 and a log2 fold-change threshold of 1. As an exploratory analysis of dynamics, max-normalized trajectories of the 1000 most abundant clonotypes were examined by PCA with hierarchical clustering. Separately sequenced CD4+ and CD8+ repertoires were used to assign the CD4 or CD8 phenotype of responding clones. The public reads were reanalyzed by TCRdb: fastp trimming at Q25, MiXCR alignment, in-frame beta chains only. One record per CDR3 amino acid sequence lists the most common genes and DNA. In this record, the V and J calls reflect TCRdb's handling and not the investigators' own analysis. The table for this sample lists 210,000 or so distinct CDR3 sequences; about 17% of them were counted only once. The leading ten clones occupy 2.4% of the sample.

This entry comes from a study of T-cell memory formation after mild COVID-19 (dated by TCRdb to about 2021). Regarding the complete study: TCR sequence clusters from the two donors were found to be largely donor specific. T-cell clones expanding and contracting after mild COVID-19 in a couple of donors were tracked by longitudinal TCRalpha and TCRbeta repertoire sequencing. Two young, previously healthy adult volunteers made up the cohort, one male and one female. General conclusions and limits of the study: Balanced CD4/CD8 phenotypes were observed for clones contracting from day 15 to 85, whereas a bias towards CD4+ was observed for a second wave of clones expanding from day 15 to 37. The detection of some responding clones in pre-infection memory suggests that pre-existing cross-reactive memory T cells joined the SARS-CoV-2 response. SARS-CoV-2 specificity of the second-wave clones peaking on day 37 was not confirmed. The study included only a couple of mild cases, and larger cohorts that include severe cases with pre-infection samples were judged to be necessary. Contracting CD4+ clones were found mainly in CM and EM memory subsets, while CD8+ clones were enriched in EMRA.

Ficoll-Paque density gradient centrifugation was the method used to isolate PBMCs. The origin of this receptor is an adult woman who had mild COVID-19 (a few samples of this study predate the infection). The sample titles of this study are shuffled in the database, so cell type and time point are left out; the donor was told from shared clones. The V gene is TRBV19 and the J gene is TRBJ2-6; 9 bases in between match TRBD1. Sequenced: PBMCs or a T cell subset sorted from them (not recorded which). The DNA sequence is as follows: TGTGCCAGTAGTACCTCCGGGACAGGGTCTGGGGCCAACGTCCTGACTTTC. Its translation is CASSTSGTGSGANVLTF.